The 6 T cell receptor beta chains given below trace back to one sample, sequenced in a study of blood T cells in healthy people across ages. For the second PCR, which ran for roughly 6 to 11 cycles, a sample-barcoded 5' primer and a J-beta primer mix were used. One entry per CDR3 protein results from TCRdb running MiXCR on the 5' RACE reads. The table includes roughly 680,000 distinct CDR3 sequences, 49% detected once. The source material was blood. The receptor source for this set is a woman aged 55-69 years in good health.

In its sample, this clonotype was seen a few times. The genes are TRBV7-9 and TRBJ2-7; possible D gene TRBD2, 6 bases. The CDR3 runs 16 residues. The V gene's germline CDR1 is SEHNR and CDR2 FQNEAQ (reference sequence). V lost 4 bases to trimming and J lost 2 bases, with 18 bases between them. CDR3 residues: CASSSTRVGKAYEQYF. The CDR3 DNA reads as TGTGCCAGCAGCTCGACTAGGGTTGGGAAGGCCTACGAGCAGTACTTC.

There are a few counts of this clonotype. This chain uses TRBV6-5 with TRBJ2-4; D is undetermined. V lost 11 bases and J lost 5, with 1 base in between. Germline V gives CDR1 MNHEY, CDR2 SVGAGI. The CDR3 has 8 amino acids. The CDR3 DNA is TGTGCCGAAAACATTCAGTACTTC. It yields the protein CAENIQYF.

This clonotype was observed a few times. J is TRBJ2-5 and V is TRBV27; D unclear. CDR1 and CDR2 from the germline V gene are MNHEY and SMNVEV (reference sequence). The CDR3 contains 14 residues. The V end lost 5 bases, the J end lost 4 bases, and 14 bases lay between the germline ends. CDR3 coding DNA: TGTGCCAGCAGTCTTTCCTATAGTCCAGAGACCCAGTACTTC. Translated: CASSLSYSPETQYF.

In DNA form, the CDR3 reads TGCAGTGCTAGAGAAGGGAGGGGACTAGCGGACTACGAGCAGTACTTC. Its protein product is CSAREGRGLADYEQYF. This sequence joins TRBV20-1 and TRBJ2-7, with 11 bases lining up with TRBD2. Per germline, CDR1 DFQATT and CDR2 SNEGSKA (reference sequence). Trimming took 0 bases from V and 3 from J; bases not matched to a gene: 7. This CDR3 spans 16 amino acids.

The rearrangement uses TRBV11-2 and TRBJ2-1, with D possibly TRBD2 on 6 matching bases. Per germline, CDR1 SGHAT and CDR2 FQNNGV. This CDR3 contains 16 residues. The V gene lost 5 bases and the J gene lost 2 bases, with 16 bases spanning the gap. DNA of the CDR3: TGTGCCAGCAGCCTCATGGGGGGTTTTACCTACAATGAGCAGTTCTTC. It yields the protein CASSLMGGFTYNEQFF. The variable domain in full, with the rest retrieved from reference TRBV11-2 and TRBJ2-1, is EAGVAQSPRYKIIEKRQSVAFWCNPISGHATLYWYQQILGQGPKLLIQFQNNGVVDDSQLPKDRFSAERLKGVDSTLKIQPAKLEDSAVYLCASSLMGGFTYNEQFFGPGTRLTVL.

The rearrangement uses TRBV20-1 and TRBJ2-3; D is perhaps TRBD2 (6 bases). The germline gives CDR1 DFQATT, CDR2 SNEGSKA (reference sequence). Trimming left V 5 bases short and J 6 bases short, with 18 bases between. CDR3 length equals 14 residues. The CDR3 bases are TGCAGTGCTGCGGGACTCACATCCTTGGATACGCAGTATTTT. Amino acid sequence: CSAAGLTSLDTQYF.